A single TCR beta chain is shown here with its context. Its antigen is currently unknown. These data belong to a study of T cell responses to AZD1222 COVID-19 vaccine. Overall study results and limits: The repertoires were collected only after the peak T cell response.

V shed 1 base and J shed 0 bases, with 13 bases lying between them. The CDR3 consists of 17 residues. CDR1 SGHTA and CDR2 FQGNSA come from the germline V gene. This table comes from immunoSEQ multiplex PCR, and its TCRdb copy is limited to in-frame clones, with some not included. The sample includes under 250,000 clones, 93% of them seen just once. The sequencing here drew on peripheral blood, taken on day 0 of MenACWY control vaccination. The sequence derives from an adult in good health. The chain carries TRBV7-2 and TRBJ2-1, with D possibly being TRBD1 (5 bases). CDR3: CASSLGPRQISYNEQFF. The DNA for the CDR3 is TGTGCCAGCAGCTTAGGTCCTAGACAGATCTCCTACAATGAGCAGTTCTTC.